This passage covers 5 T cell receptor beta chains from one sample sequenced in a study of OX40 agonist ivuxolimab in advanced cancers. Assay used: immunoSEQ multiplex PCR; TCRdb lists only in-frame clones, some missing. The sample lists about 79,000 clones; about 94% were seen once. This specimen consisted of CD4+ or CD8+ T cells sorted from blood, obtained in a trial of the OX40 agonist ivuxolimab. The receptors shown here come from an adult with an advanced solid tumor such as melanoma, head and neck, liver or kidney cancer.

The chain has TRBV11-2 and TRBJ2-7; 8 positions agree with TRBD2. The CDR3 totals 13 residues. Germline values: CDR1 SGHAT, CDR2 FQNNGV. V lost 1 base, J lost 7 bases, and 3 bases stayed unmatched. The CDR3 spells CASSLGRGVEQYF. The CDR3 DNA reads as TGTGCCAGCAGCTTAGGGCGGGGGGTGGAGCAGTACTTC.

The chain employs TRBV18 and TRBJ2-1, with a weak D call TRBD2 (5 bases). Trimming removed 6 bases from V and 9 bases from J, with 21 bases in between. The CDR3 totals 15 residues. Germline CDR1 reads KGHSH; CDR2 reads LQKENI. The CDR3 DNA follows: TGTGCCAGCTCGCAAGAACTAGGTTTCGACGGTGAGCAGTTCTTC. Protein sequence: CASSQELGFDGEQFF.

This rearrangement joins TRBV7-9 to TRBJ1-1; D unresolved. Trimming removed 5 bases from V and 3 bases from J, with 16 bases in between. Germline V CDR1 and CDR2: SEHNR, FQNEAQ (reference sequence). The CDR3 totals 15 residues. CDR3 coding DNA: TGTGCCAGCAGCATAGGCCAGGTAGGGTACACTGAAGCTTTCTTT. Translation gives CASSIGQVGYTEAFF.

The chain carries TRBV5-1 and TRBJ1-5; D is uncertain. The CDR3 runs to 15 residues. The germline gives CDR1 SGHRS, CDR2 YFSETQ. V lost 0 bases, J lost 1 base, and 8 bases lay in between. The DNA of the CDR3 is TGCGCCAGCAGCTTGGAGGGAATCAGCAATCAGCCCCAGCATTTT. It is translated as CASSLEGISNQPQHF.

The J gene is TRBJ2-7, the V gene TRBV28; 10 nucleotides line up with TRBD1. Germline V CDR1 and CDR2: MDHEN, SYDVKM. The CDR3 extends over 15 amino acids. The trim removed 5 bases at V and 2 bases at J, leaving 6 bases unmatched. CDR3 amino acids: CASSPRDRGAYEQYF. CDR3 DNA sequence: TGTGCCAGCAGTCCTAGGGACAGGGGCGCCTACGAGCAGTACTTC.